The next 7 T cell receptor beta chains were all read from a single sample in a study of cytomegalovirus exposure and HLA in healthy donors. Use of 60 Vbeta and 13 Jbeta primers characterized the PCR. Method: immunoSEQ multiplex PCR; TCRdb's copy keeps in-frame clones and lacks some. Here the sample spans about 120,000 clones, around three fifths being singletons. What was sequenced was PBMCs. The source of these receptors is a woman aged 40 to 49 in good health and CMV-seropositive.

This rearrangement joins TRBV5-1 to TRBJ2-1, with D perhaps TRBD2 (6 bases). Looked up from germline, CDR1 is SGHRS and CDR2 is YFSETQ. This CDR3 comprises 16 residues. V dropped 0 bases and J dropped 1 base, with 11 bases sitting between them. The CDR3 loop reads CASSLDGGESYNEQFF. DNA of the CDR3: TGCGCCAGCAGCTTGGACGGCGGGGAGTCCTACAATGAGCAGTTCTTC.

CDR3 in DNA: TGCGCCAGCAGCTCGGGACAGGGTCTAGAGACCCAGTACTTC. Its translation is CASSSGQGLETQYF. The rearrangement links TRBV5-1 to TRBJ2-5, with 9 bases identical to TRBD1. J lost 4 bases, V lost 3 bases, and 4 bases had no gene match. The CDR3 spans 14 residues. From germline, CDR1 is SGHRS and CDR2 YFSETQ.

This clone was counted a few times. The chain uses TRBV19 and TRBJ2-7; no clear D. V was shortened by 1 base and J by 3 bases, with 7 bases between the two germline ends. In germline, CDR1 is LNHDA, CDR2 SQIVND (reference sequence). CDR3 length: 13 residues. The CDR3 nucleotides are TGTGCCAGTAGTATAGTCCCGGGCTACGAGCAGTACTTC. It encodes CASSIVPGYEQYF.

V is TRBV11-3 and J is TRBJ2-1, with 13 nucleotides matching TRBD2. The CDR3 totals 16 residues. CDR1 and CDR2 (germline): SGHNT, YENEEA. V dropped 5 bases and J dropped 5; count of bases not matched to a gene: 6. Here the CDR3 DNA reads TGTGCCAGCAGCGAGGGACTAGCGGGATCCAACAATGAGCAGTTCTTC. Its translation: CASSEGLAGSNNEQFF.

This clone was observed a handful of times. V is TRBV9 and J is TRBJ2-2; 8 bases fit TRBD1. The germline CDR1 and CDR2 sequences are SGDLS and YYNGEE. The CDR3 is made up of 15 amino acids. V shed 3 bases, J shed 0 bases, and the junction held 1 base outside the gene matches. In nucleotides, the CDR3 is TGTGCCAGCAGCGGGACAGGGACGAACACCGGGGAGCTGTTTTTT. Protein sequence: CASSGTGTNTGELFF.

In this sample, this clone turned up a few times. The junction differs from germline at one of its ends, possibly a read error. V is TRBV7-9 and J is TRBJ2-5; a weak D match, TRBD1 (6 bases). CDR3 size: 13 residues. In germline, CDR1 is SEHNR, CDR2 FQNEAQ (reference sequence). CDR3 sequence (DNA): TGTGCTAGCAGCAGGACAGTCCAAGAGACCCAGTACTTC. It is translated as CASSRTVQETQYF.

The chain has TRBV6-5 and TRBJ2-7; TRBD2 aligns across 11 bases. The V gene end was trimmed by 5 bases and the J gene end by 3 bases; junction bases not matched to a gene: 3. CDR3 length equals 14 residues. Germline lookup yields CDR1 MNHEY and CDR2 SVGAGI. CDR3 protein: CASSRLAGNYEQYF. The CDR3 DNA sequence: TGTGCCAGCAGTAGACTAGCGGGAAACTACGAGCAGTACTTC.